This T cell receptor beta chain was sequenced in a study of brain T cells in children with intractable seizures. Surgery cases with the highest brain T cell transcript signatures were chosen for sequencing. Clones were sequenced by immunoSEQ multiplex PCR, and TCRdb holds only the in-frame ones, with some missing. The table lists fewer than 85,000 clones, about 92% of them singletons. Germline V gives CDR1 SGHTS, CDR2 YDEGEE. V was pared by 3 bases and J by 0 bases, with 6 bases between. CDR3 length: 14 residues. V and J are TRBV5-8 and TRBJ1-4; D is uncertain. This specimen consisted of peripheral blood, obtained at surgery. The sequence derives from a boy under two years old with tuberous sclerosis and intractable seizures. CDR3 residues: CASSWRATNEKLFF. The DNA for the CDR3 is TGTGCCAGCAGCTGGAGGGCAACTAATGAAAAACTGTTTTTT.